This entry features one T cell receptor beta chain sequence. This record comes from a study of blood T cell repertoires in COVID-19. The overall study: COVID-19 samples, acute and convalescent, were from the United States, Italy and Spain. From T cells, B-cell-depleted T cells, or PBMCs came the material, which was cDNA or gDNA.

Trimming cost V 4 bases and J 7 bases; bases outside gene matches: 7. Germline V gives CDR1 GTSNPN, CDR2 SVGIG (reference sequence). CDR3 length equals 14 residues. Clinical history reported by participants formed the basis on which cohorts were assigned. Study processing details: Amplifying reference gene primers gave estimates of nucleated cell counts. Profiled with immunoSEQ multiplex PCR; TCRdb holds only in-frame clones, not every one. For V, J and clone size, that table is used; D and trimming come from the DNA. The repertoire holds some 390,000 clones, with roughly 86% as singletons. This sequence was found in a woman younger than 45 who had recovered from COVID-19. Specimen: PBMCs or T cells enriched from blood (not recorded which). The chain carries TRBV30 and TRBJ2-1; 10 positions match TRBD1. CDR3 in amino acids: CAWTNGQGVNEQFF. In DNA, the CDR3 is TGTGCCTGGACCAACGGACAGGGGGTAAATGAGCAGTTCTTC.